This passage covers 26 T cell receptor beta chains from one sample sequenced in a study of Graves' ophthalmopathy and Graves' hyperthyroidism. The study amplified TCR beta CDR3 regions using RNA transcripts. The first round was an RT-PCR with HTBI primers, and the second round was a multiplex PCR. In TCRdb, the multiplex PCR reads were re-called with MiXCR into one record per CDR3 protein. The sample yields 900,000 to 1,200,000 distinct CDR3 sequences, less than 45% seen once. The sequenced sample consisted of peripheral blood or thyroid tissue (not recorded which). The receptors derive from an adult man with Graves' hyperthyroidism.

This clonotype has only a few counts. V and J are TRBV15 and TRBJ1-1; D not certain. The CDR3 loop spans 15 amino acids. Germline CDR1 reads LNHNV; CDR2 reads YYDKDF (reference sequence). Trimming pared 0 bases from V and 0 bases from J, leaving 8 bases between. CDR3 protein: CATSREWAVNTEAFF. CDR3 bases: TGTGCCACCAGCAGAGAGTGGGCAGTGAACACTGAAGCTTTCTTT.

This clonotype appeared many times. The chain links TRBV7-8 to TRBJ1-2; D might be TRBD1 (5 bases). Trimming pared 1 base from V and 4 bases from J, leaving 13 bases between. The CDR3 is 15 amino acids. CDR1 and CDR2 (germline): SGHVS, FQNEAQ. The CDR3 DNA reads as TGTGCCAGCAGCTTAGACAATACAGGCCTCTATGGCTACACCTTC. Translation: CASSLDNTGLYGYTF.

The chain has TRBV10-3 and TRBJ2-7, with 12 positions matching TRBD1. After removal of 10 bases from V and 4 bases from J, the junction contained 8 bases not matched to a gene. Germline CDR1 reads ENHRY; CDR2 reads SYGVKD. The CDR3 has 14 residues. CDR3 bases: TGTGCCAGCAGGGGACAGGGGGCGACTTACGAGCAGTACTTC. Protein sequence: CASRGQGATYEQYF.

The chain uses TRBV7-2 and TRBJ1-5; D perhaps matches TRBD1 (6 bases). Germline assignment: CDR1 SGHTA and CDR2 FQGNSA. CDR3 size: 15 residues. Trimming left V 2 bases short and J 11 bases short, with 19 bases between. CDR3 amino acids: CASSLSPGGQETQHF. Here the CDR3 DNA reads TGTGCCAGCAGCTTATCCCCGGGGGGACAAGAGACCCAGCATTTT.

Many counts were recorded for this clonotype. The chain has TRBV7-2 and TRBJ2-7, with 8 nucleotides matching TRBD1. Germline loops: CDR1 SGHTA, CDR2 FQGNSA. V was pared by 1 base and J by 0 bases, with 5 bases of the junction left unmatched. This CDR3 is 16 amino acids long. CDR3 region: CASSLDRDRPSYEQYF. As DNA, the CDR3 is TGTGCCAGCAGCTTAGACCGGGACAGGCCCTCCTACGAGCAGTACTTC.

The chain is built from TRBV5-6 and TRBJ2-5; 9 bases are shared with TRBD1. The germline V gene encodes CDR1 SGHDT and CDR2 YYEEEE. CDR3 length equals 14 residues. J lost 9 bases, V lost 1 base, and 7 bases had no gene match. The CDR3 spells CASSLTGGVQPQYF. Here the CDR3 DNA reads TGTGCCAGCAGCTTGACAGGGGGCGTTCAGCCCCAGTACTTC.

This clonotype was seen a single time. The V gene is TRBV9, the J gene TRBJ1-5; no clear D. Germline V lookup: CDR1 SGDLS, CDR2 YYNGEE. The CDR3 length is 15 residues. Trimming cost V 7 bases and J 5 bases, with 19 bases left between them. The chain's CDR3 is CASSITAGYDQPQHF. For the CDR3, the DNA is TGTGCCAGCTCCATCACCGCTGGGTATGATCAGCCCCAGCATTTT. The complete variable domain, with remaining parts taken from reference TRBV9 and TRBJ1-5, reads DSGVTQTPKHLITATGQRVTLRCSPRSGDLSVYWYQQSLDQGLQFLIQYYNGEERAKGNILERFSAQQFPDLHSELNLSSLELGDSALYFCASSITAGYDQPQHFGDGTRLSIL.

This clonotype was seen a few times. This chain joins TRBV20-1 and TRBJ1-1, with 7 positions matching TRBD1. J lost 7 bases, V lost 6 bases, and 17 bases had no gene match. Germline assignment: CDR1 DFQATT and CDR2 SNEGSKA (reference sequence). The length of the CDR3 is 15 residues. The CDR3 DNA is TGCAGTGCCAACCCCAGACAGGGATTAGCGAGTGAAGCTTTCTTT. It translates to CSANPRQGLASEAFF.

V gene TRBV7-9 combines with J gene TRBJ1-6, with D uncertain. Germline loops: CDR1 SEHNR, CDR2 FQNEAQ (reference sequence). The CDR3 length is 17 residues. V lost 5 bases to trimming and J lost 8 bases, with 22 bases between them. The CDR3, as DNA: TGTGCCAGCAGCCCTACAGTCTCGCAAAGCGGCGATTCACCCCTCCACTTT. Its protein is CASSPTVSQSGDSPLHF.

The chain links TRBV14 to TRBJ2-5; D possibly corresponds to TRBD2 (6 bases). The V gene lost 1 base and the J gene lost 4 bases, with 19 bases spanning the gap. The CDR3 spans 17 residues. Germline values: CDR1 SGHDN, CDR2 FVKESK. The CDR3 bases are TGTGCCAGCAGCCAAGGTGCGGGGTCAACTATCGGAGAGACCCAGTACTTC. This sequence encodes CASSQGAGSTIGETQYF.

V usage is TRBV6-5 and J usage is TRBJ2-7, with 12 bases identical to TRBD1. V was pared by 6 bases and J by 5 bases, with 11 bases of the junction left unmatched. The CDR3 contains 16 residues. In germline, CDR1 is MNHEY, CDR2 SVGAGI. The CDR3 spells CASSYPGQGARNEQYF. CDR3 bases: TGTGCCAGCAGCTACCCGGGACAGGGGGCGAGGAACGAGCAGTACTTC.

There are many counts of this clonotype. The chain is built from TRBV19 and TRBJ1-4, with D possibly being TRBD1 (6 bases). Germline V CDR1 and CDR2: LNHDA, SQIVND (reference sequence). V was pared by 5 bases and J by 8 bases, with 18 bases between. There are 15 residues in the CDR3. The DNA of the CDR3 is TGTGCCAGTAGTCCGCACGGGGGGGCAACCGAAAAACTGTTTTTT. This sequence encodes CASSPHGGATEKLFF. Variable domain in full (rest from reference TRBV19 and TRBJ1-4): DGGITQSPKYLFRKEGQNVTLSCEQNLNHDAMYWYRQDPGQGLRLIYYSQIVNDFQKGDIAEGYSVSREKKESFPLTVTSAQKNPTAFYLCASSPHGGATEKLFFGSGTQLSVL.

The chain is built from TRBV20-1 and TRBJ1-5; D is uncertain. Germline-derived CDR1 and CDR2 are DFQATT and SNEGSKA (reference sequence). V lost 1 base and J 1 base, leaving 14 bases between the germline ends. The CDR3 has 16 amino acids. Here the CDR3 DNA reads TGCAGTGCTAGAGTATCCGAGACCAGGAGCAATCAGCCCCAGCATTTT. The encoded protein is CSARVSETRSNQPQHF.

CDR3 protein: CASSDPLAVGETQYF. CDR3 nucleotides: TGTGCCAGCAGCGACCCACTAGCGGTGGGGGAGACCCAGTACTTC. V gene TRBV7-9 combines with J gene TRBJ2-5; TRBD2 matches 8 bases. The CDR3 length is 15 residues. The germline gives CDR1 SEHNR, CDR2 FQNEAQ (reference sequence). V was clipped by 5 bases and J by 5 bases; unmatched bases: 10. Full variable domain (missing parts from reference TRBV7-9 and TRBJ2-5): DTGVSQNPRHKITKRGQNVTFRCDPISEHNRLYWYRQTLGQGPEFLTYFQNEAQLEKSRLLSDRFSAERPKGSFSTLEIQRTEQGDSAMYLCASSDPLAVGETQYFGPGTRLLVL.

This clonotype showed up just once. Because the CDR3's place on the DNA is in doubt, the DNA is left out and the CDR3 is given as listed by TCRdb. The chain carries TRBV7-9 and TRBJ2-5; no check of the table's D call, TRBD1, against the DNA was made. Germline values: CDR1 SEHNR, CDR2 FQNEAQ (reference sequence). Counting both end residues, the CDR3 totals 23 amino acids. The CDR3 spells CASSVDGYQPQHFGDGAGETQYF.

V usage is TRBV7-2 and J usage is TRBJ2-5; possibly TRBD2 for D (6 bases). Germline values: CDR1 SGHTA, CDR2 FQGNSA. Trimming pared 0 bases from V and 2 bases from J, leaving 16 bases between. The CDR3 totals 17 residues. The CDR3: CASSLALSSGRQETQYF. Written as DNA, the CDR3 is TGTGCCAGCAGCTTAGCGCTAAGTAGCGGTAGACAAGAGACCCAGTACTTC.

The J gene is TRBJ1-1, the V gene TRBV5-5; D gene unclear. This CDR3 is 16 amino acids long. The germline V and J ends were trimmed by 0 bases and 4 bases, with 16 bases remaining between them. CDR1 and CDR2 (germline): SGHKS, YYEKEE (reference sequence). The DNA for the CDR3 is TGTGCCAGCAGCTTGGTAGGGCCGCGGGCTCTCACTGAAGCTTTCTTT. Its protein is CASSLVGPRALTEAFF.

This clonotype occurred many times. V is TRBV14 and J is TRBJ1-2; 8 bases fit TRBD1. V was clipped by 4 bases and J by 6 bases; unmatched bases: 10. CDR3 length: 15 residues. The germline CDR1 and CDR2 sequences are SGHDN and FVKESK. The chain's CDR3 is CASSLGTGHWDGYTF. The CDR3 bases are TGTGCCAGCAGCCTAGGGACAGGCCATTGGGATGGCTACACCTTC.

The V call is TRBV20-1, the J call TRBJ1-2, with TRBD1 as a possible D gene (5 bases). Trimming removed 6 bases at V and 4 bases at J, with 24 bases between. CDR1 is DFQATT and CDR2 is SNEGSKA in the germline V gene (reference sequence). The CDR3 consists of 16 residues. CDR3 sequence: CSALGVSREVFYGYTF. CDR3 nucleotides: TGCAGTGCGCTTGGGGTGTCCAGGGAGGTGTTCTATGGCTACACCTTC.

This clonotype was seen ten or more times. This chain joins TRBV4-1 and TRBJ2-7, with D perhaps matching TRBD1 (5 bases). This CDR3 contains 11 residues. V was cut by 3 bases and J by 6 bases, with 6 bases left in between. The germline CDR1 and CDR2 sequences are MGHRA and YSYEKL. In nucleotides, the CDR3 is TGCGCCAGCAGCCAGCAGGGCGAGCAGTACTTC. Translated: CASSQQGEQYF.

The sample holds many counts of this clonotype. The CDR3 DNA sequence: TGCAGTGCTCGGCCAGATTTCGGGACTTCCTATGGCTACACCTTC. Protein product: CSARPDFGTSYGYTF. The chain has TRBV20-1 and TRBJ1-2; maybe TRBD1 (5 bases). V was pared by 5 bases and J by 4 bases, with 20 bases between. This CDR3 comprises 15 residues. Germline-derived CDR1 and CDR2 are DFQATT and SNEGSKA (reference sequence).

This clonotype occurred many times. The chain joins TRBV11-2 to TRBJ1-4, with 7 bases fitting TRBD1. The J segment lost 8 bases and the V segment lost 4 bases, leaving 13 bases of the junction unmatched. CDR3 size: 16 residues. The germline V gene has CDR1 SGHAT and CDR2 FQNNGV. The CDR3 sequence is CASSSGETGRGEKLFF. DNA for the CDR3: TGTGCCAGCAGCTCCGGAGAGACAGGGAGGGGAGAAAAACTGTTTTTT.

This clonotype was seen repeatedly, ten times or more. In DNA form, the CDR3 reads TGTGCCAGCAGTTACGACGGACATACAACACCCCTCCACTTT. Its protein is CASSYDGHTTPLHF. The J gene is TRBJ1-6, the V gene TRBV6-6; TRBD1 might be the D (5 bases). V was clipped by 2 bases and J by 11 bases, with 13 bases between them. This CDR3 comprises 14 residues. Germline CDR1 reads MNHNY; CDR2 reads SVGAGI (reference sequence).

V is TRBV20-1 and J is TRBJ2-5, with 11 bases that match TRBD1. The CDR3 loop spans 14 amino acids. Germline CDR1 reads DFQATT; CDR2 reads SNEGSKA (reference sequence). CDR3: CSMESGTGGETQYF. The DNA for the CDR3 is TGCAGCATGGAGTCCGGGACAGGGGGAGAGACCCAGTACTTC.

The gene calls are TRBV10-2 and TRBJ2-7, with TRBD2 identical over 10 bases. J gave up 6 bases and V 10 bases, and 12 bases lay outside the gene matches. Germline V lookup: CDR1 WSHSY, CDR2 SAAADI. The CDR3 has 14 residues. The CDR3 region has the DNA TGCGCCACCCGGGGGGGTACTAGCGGGACCGAGCAGTACTTC. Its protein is CATRGGTSGTEQYF.

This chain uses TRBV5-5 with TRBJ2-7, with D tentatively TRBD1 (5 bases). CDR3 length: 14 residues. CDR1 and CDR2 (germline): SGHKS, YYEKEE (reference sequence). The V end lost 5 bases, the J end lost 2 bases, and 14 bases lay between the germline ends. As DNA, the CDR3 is TGTGCCAGCAGGCAACCAGGGAAACCCTACGAGCAGTACTTC. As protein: CASRQPGKPYEQYF.